The 27 T cell receptor gamma chains presented below share a single source sample, sequenced in a study of human gamma delta and Vdelta1 T cells. Antigens for these TCRs are unknown. TCRdb reran clone calling via CATT on the PCR reads. In the table there are 5,000 or so gamma-chain clones, around a third of which are singletons. Sequencing was performed on Vdelta1 gamma-delta T cells from blood grown in culture (DOT cells). The receptors were gathered from a human donor in good health.

J is TRGJ1 or TRGJ2 and V is TRGV4. The CDR3 extends over 14 amino acids. The junction had 6 bases not matched to a gene; V was cut back by 4 bases and J by 0 bases. CDR1 is EGSTGY and CDR2 is YDSYTSSV in the germline V gene. Here the CDR3 DNA reads TGTGCCACCTGGGACCGTATGAATTATTATAAGAAACTCTTT. It is translated as CATWDRMNYYKKLF.

In its sample, this clone was seen a few times. The chain combines TRGV4 with TRGJ1 or TRGJ2. Unmatched junction bases numbered 12, after V lost 2 bases and J lost 11 bases. CDR1 is EGSTGY and CDR2 is YDSYTSSV in the germline V gene. CDR3 length: 13 residues. The CDR3 nucleotides are TGTGCCACCTGGGATGTACGAGGGGTAGAGAAACTCTTT. Protein product: CATWDVRGVEKLF.

The sample holds a few counts of this clone. This chain uses TRGV5 with TRGJ1 or TRGJ2. Looked up from germline, CDR1 is VINAFY and CDR2 is YDVSNSKD. The CDR3 runs 14 residues. With 5 bases clipped from V and 7 bases from J, the junction kept 14 bases outside the gene matches. The DNA of the CDR3 is TGTGCCACCTGGGTTCGGACGGTCGAATATAAGAAACTCTTT. This encodes CATWVRTVEYKKLF.

In its sample, this clone was seen a few times. In the same sample, other DNA sequences code for this CDR3. V usage is TRGV2 and J usage is TRGJ1 or TRGJ2. V was clipped by 2 bases and J by 2 bases; unmatched bases: 6. The CDR3 runs to 14 residues. The germline V gene encodes CDR1 EGSNGY and CDR2 YDSYNSKV. The CDR3, as DNA: TGTGCCACCTGGGACGCCCCAGATTATTATAAGAAACTCTTT. Translation gives CATWDAPDYYKKLF.

This clone was observed a few times. Being one base from a much bigger clone, this may be a read error. The V gene is TRGV4, the J gene TRGJ1 or TRGJ2. J lost 1 base, V lost 0 bases, and 3 bases had no gene match. Germline V gives CDR1 EGSTGY, CDR2 YDSYTSSV. The CDR3 length is 14 residues. Written as DNA, the CDR3 is TGTGCCACCTGGGATGGGATCAATTATTATAAGAAACTCTTT. Its translation is CATWDGINYYKKLF.

This clone was seen a few times. This chain connects TRGV9 to TRGJP. The CDR3 loop spans 15 amino acids. Germline values: CDR1 GITISATS, CDR2 ISYDGTV (reference sequence). J gave up 7 bases and V 2 bases, and 2 bases lay outside the gene matches. The CDR3 spells CALWEGELGKKIKVF. CDR3 nucleotides: TGTGCCTTGTGGGAGGGGGAGTTGGGCAAAAAAATCAAGGTATTT.

Turning to this clone: This may come from a read error, since a much larger clone is one base off. Other DNA sequences in this specimen translate into the identical CDR3. The V call is TRGV2, the J call TRGJ1 or TRGJ2. Germline V CDR1 and CDR2: EGSNGY, YDSYNSKV. J gave up 8 bases and V 0 bases, and 4 bases lay outside the gene matches. CDR3 length: 12 amino acids. CDR3 sequence reads: CATWDGPDKKLF. The CDR3 bases are TGTGCCACCTGGGACGGGCCCGATAAGAAACTCTTT.

This clone was picked up a small number of times. This rearrangement joins TRGV3 to TRGJ1 or TRGJ2. The CDR3 is 11 residues long. V was pared by 0 bases and J by 12 bases, with 5 bases of the junction left unmatched. Germline V gene sequence: CDR1 VTNTFY, CDR2 YDVSTARD (reference sequence). The CDR3 protein is CATWDRRAKLF. CDR3 DNA sequence: TGTGCCACCTGGGACAGGCGGGCGAAACTCTTT.

Concerning this clone itself: A much larger clone lies one base from this, so it may be a read error. The chain combines TRGV2 with TRGJ1 or TRGJ2. This CDR3 contains 14 residues. V trimming: 0 bases; J trimming: 1 base; junction bases outside the gene matches: 3. Germline values: CDR1 EGSNGY, CDR2 YDSYNSKV. The DNA of the CDR3 is TGTGCCACCTGGGACGGGCGCAATTATTATAAGAAACTCTTT. This sequence encodes CATWDGRNYYKKLF.

This chain links TRGV10 with TRGJ1 or TRGJ2. TRGV10 qualifies as an ORF whose function is uncertain. The length of the CDR3 is 14 residues. With V trimmed by 8 bases and J by 3 bases, 11 bases remained unmatched. The chain's CDR3 is CAAWDPFLYYKKLF. CDR3 DNA: TGTGCTGCGTGGGATCCGTTCCTTTATTATAAGAAACTCTTT.

The V call is TRGV2, the J call TRGJ1 or TRGJ2. V trimming: 0 bases; J trimming: 7 bases; junction bases outside the gene matches: 3. CDR3 length equals 12 residues. The V gene's germline CDR1 is EGSNGY and CDR2 YDSYNSKV. CDR3 loop: CATWDGEYKKLF. As DNA, the CDR3 is TGTGCCACCTGGGACGGGGAATATAAGAAACTCTTT.

The rearrangement joins TRGV2 to TRGJ1 or TRGJ2. Germline V gene data show CDR1 as EGSNGY and CDR2 as YDSYNSKV. V lost 3 bases and J lost 0; bases outside the gene matches: 5. The CDR3 covers 14 residues. The CDR3 region has the DNA TGTGCCACCTGGGACAACACGAATTATTATAAGAAACTCTTT. Protein: CATWDNTNYYKKLF.

This chain joins TRGV4 and TRGJ1 or TRGJ2. Trimming removed 5 bases from V and 6 bases from J; junction bases left unmatched: 13. The germline CDR1 and CDR2 sequences are EGSTGY and YDSYTSSV. The CDR3 length is 14 residues. CDR3 in DNA: TGTGCCACCTGGGCAAATAAGAACCGTTATAAGAAACTCTTT. This gives the protein CATWANKNRYKKLF.

Note on this clone: A much larger clone sits a single nucleotide away, making a read error possible. Other nucleotide sequences from this sample produce the same CDR3. This sequence joins TRGV2 and TRGJ1 or TRGJ2. This CDR3 spans 13 amino acids. CDR1 EGSNGY and CDR2 YDSYNSKV come from the germline V gene. V lost 0 bases, J lost 5 bases, and 4 bases stayed unmatched. The CDR3 DNA reads as TGTGCCACCTGGGACGGGCCTCATTATAAGAAACTCTTT. The encoded protein is CATWDGPHYKKLF.

This clone showed up just a few times. The chain links TRGV3 to TRGJ1 or TRGJ2. V was pared by 3 bases and J by 4 bases, with 6 bases of the junction left unmatched. The CDR3 covers 13 residues. Germline CDR1 reads VTNTFY; CDR2 reads YDVSTARD (reference sequence). The CDR3 region is CATWDGRYYKKLF. DNA for the CDR3: TGTGCCACCTGGGACGGGCGGTATTATAAGAAACTCTTT.

This clone was observed a few times. V and J are TRGV9 and TRGJ1 or TRGJ2. Germline V gene lookup returns CDR1 GITISATS and CDR2 ISYDGTV (reference sequence). The ends lost 3 bases at V and 5 bases at J; junction bases unmatched: 10. The CDR3 covers 14 residues. The CDR3 DNA sequence: TGTGCCTTGTGGGAGTCTCCAGGGAATTATAAGAAACTCTTT. As protein: CALWESPGNYKKLF.

V is TRGV2 and J is TRGJ1 or TRGJ2. CDR3 length: 13 amino acids. V shed 0 bases and J 7 bases; nucleotides not matched to a gene: 6. Per germline, CDR1 EGSNGY and CDR2 YDSYNSKV. CDR3 DNA: TGTGCCACCTGGGACGGGGGGGGCTATAAGAAACTCTTT. Translating gives CATWDGGGYKKLF.

This clone was picked up a small number of times. The rearrangement joins TRGV8 to TRGJ1 or TRGJ2. The CDR3 contains 11 residues. Germline V gene lookup returns CDR1 VENAVY and CDR2 YDSYNSRV. With V trimmed by 3 bases and J by 7 bases, 3 bases remained unmatched. The CDR3 sequence: CATWDRYKKLF. The CDR3 DNA reads TGTGCCACCTGGGATCGGTATAAGAAACTCTTT.

The sample holds a few counts of this clone. V and J are TRGV4 and TRGJ1 or TRGJ2. This CDR3 contains 14 residues. From germline, CDR1 is EGSTGY and CDR2 YDSYTSSV. Trimming at V came to 4 bases and at J to 3 bases, leaving 9 bases not matched to a gene. CDR3 amino acids: CATWDGRSYYKKLF. CDR3 nucleotide sequence: TGTGCCACCTGGGACGGCAGATCTTATTATAAGAAACTCTTT.

The sample holds a few counts of this clone. This chain connects TRGV4 to TRGJ1 or TRGJ2. Looked up from germline, CDR1 is EGSTGY and CDR2 is YDSYTSSV. The CDR3 totals 14 residues. V shed 0 bases, J shed 7 bases, and the junction held 9 bases outside the gene matches. CDR3 residues: CATWDGPTIYKKLF. Written as DNA, the CDR3 is TGTGCCACCTGGGATGGGCCCACAATATATAAGAAACTCTTT.

The rearrangement links TRGV5 to TRGJ1 or TRGJ2. Per germline, CDR1 VINAFY and CDR2 YDVSNSKD. V dropped 0 bases and J dropped 3; count of bases not matched to a gene: 5. The CDR3 has 14 amino acids. CDR3 sequence (DNA): TGTGCCACCTGGGACAGGCCCCCTTATTATAAGAAACTCTTT. Amino acid sequence: CATWDRPPYYKKLF.

The chain recombines TRGV4 with TRGJ1 or TRGJ2. The CDR3 contains 16 residues. Trimming removed 0 bases from V and 0 bases from J; junction bases left unmatched: 8. CDR1 EGSTGY and CDR2 YDSYTSSV come from the germline V gene. The CDR3 DNA follows: TGTGCCACCTGGGATGGGTTTGAAACGAATTATTATAAGAAACTCTTT. It codes for CATWDGFETNYYKKLF.

This clone has just a few counts. V is TRGV3 and J is TRGJ1 or TRGJ2. This CDR3 has 12 residues. CDR1 and CDR2 from the germline V gene are VTNTFY and YDVSTARD (reference sequence). The V and J ends lost 0 bases and 8 bases, in that order; junction bases with no gene match: 4. In nucleotides, the CDR3 is TGTGCCACCTGGGACAGGCCTGATAAGAAACTCTTT. It specifies CATWDRPDKKLF.

This clone turned up a few times. This same CDR3 is encoded by further DNA sequences in the sample. J is TRGJ1 or TRGJ2 and V is TRGV2. The CDR3 runs 14 residues. Germline V gives CDR1 EGSNGY, CDR2 YDSYNSKV. The ends lost 1 base at V and 4 bases at J; junction bases unmatched: 7. The CDR3 DNA is TGTGCCACCTGGGACGGCCCTAGGTATTATAAGAAACTCTTT. This sequence encodes CATWDGPRYYKKLF.

In the case of this clone: A much larger clone sits a single nucleotide away, making a read error possible. V usage is TRGV2 and J usage is TRGJ1 or TRGJ2. V trimming: 2 bases; J trimming: 0 bases; junction bases outside the gene matches: 4. Germline V CDR1 and CDR2: EGSNGY, YDSYNSKV. CDR3 length: 14 residues. Written as DNA, the CDR3 is TGTGCCACCTGGGACGAGACGAATTATTATAAGAAACTCTTT. This sequence encodes CATWDETNYYKKLF.

The sample holds a few counts of this clone. The chain joins TRGV9 to TRGJ1 or TRGJ2. The germline V gene encodes CDR1 GITISATS and CDR2 ISYDGTV (reference sequence). V shed 3 bases and J 4 bases; nucleotides not matched to a gene: 6. The CDR3 runs to 13 residues. Written as DNA, the CDR3 is TGTGCCTTGTGGGAGCCTGAATATTATAAGAAACTCTTT. This translates into CALWEPEYYKKLF.

This clone rates as large. The gene calls are TRGV2 and TRGJ1 or TRGJ2. With 0 bases clipped from V and 12 bases from J, the junction kept 5 bases outside the gene matches. Germline-derived CDR1 and CDR2 are EGSNGY and YDSYNSKV. The CDR3 is made up of 11 amino acids. This chain's CDR3 is CATWDGQVKLF. CDR3 DNA sequence: TGTGCCACCTGGGACGGGCAGGTGAAACTCTTT.